The rows below give T cell receptor beta chains drawn from one sample of a study of T-cell memory formation after mild COVID-19. TCRdb redid the calling of the 5' RACE reads with MiXCR, one entry per CDR3 protein. The table includes about 260,000 distinct CDR3 sequences, 16% detected once. Source material: PBMCs or a T cell subset sorted from them (not recorded which). These receptors were taken from a man in his late teens or twenties who had mild COVID-19 (a few samples of this study predate the infection). Cell type and time point are not known. The CDR3 runs from the conserved cysteine through the conserved F or W. D genes are given only for firm matches. Some rows have no size entry. The others give once, few or many, or a class for an expanded clone.

v_gene	d_gene	j_gene	len	abundance	CDR3aa	CDR3nt
TRBV28	NA	TRBJ1-5	13	many	CASSLEGQQPQHF	TGTGCCAGCAGTTTAGAGGGACAACAGCCCCAGCATTTT
TRBV30	NA	TRBJ2-5	11	NA	CAWSAGETQYF	TGTGCCTGGAGTGCCGGCGAGACCCAGTACTTC
TRBV5-5	TRBD2	TRBJ2-5	17	NA	CASSFQSRGVLGETQYF	TGTGCCAGCAGCTTTCAATCGCGGGGGGTCCTTGGCGAGACCCAGTACTTC
TRBV10-2	TRBD1	TRBJ2-2	14	NA	CASSGTGGTGELFF	TGCGCCAGCAGCGGGACAGGGGGTACCGGGGAGCTGTTTTTT
TRBV2	TRBD2	TRBJ2-5	13	few	CASRRGSQETQYF	TGTGCCAGCAGGCGGGGGTCCCAAGAGACCCAGTACTTC
TRBV7-9	NA	TRBJ1-1	17	NA	CASSTSTGYDPTTEAFF	TGTGCCAGCAGCACATCTACAGGGTATGACCCCACTACTGAAGCTTTCTTT
TRBV19	TRBD1	TRBJ2-6	16	NA	CASSLDRGAGANVLTF	TGTGCCAGTAGTCTAGACAGGGGCGCTGGGGCCAACGTCCTGACTTTC
TRBV4-3	TRBD2	TRBJ2-3	17	many	CASSQEFSASGGDTQYF	TGCGCCAGCAGCCAAGAGTTTAGTGCTAGCGGGGGGGATACGCAGTATTTT
TRBV20-1	NA	TRBJ1-5	13	NA	CSATRELHQPQHF	TGCAGTGCGACCAGGGAGCTACATCAGCCCCAGCATTTT
TRBV7-2	TRBD1	TRBJ1-3	13	NA	CASSTGQGDTIYF	TGTGCCAGCAGCACGGGACAGGGTGACACCATATATTTT
TRBV29-1	NA	TRBJ1-2	15	few	CSVEDRSEGNHGYTF	TGCAGCGTTGAAGATCGGTCCGAGGGGAATCATGGCTACACCTTC
TRBV6-1	NA	TRBJ2-3	17	NA	CVTDYGGGARSTDTQYF	TGTGTCACCGACTATGGAGGGGGCGCGCGGAGCACAGATACGCAGTATTTT
TRBV9	NA	TRBJ2-3	13	few	CASRDRSTDTQYF	TGTGCCAGCCGGGATCGGAGCACAGATACGCAGTATTTT
TRBV7-9	TRBD2	TRBJ2-7	13	NA	CASSLVSGGEQYF	TGTGCCAGCAGCTTAGTCAGCGGGGGGGAGCAGTACTTC
TRBV7-2	NA	TRBJ2-3	15	NA	CASRYRLLDTDTQYF	TGTGCCAGCCGTTACCGACTACTCGACACAGATACGCAGTATTTT
TRBV12-3/TRBV12-4	NA	TRBJ1-1	13	few	CASSFSLSTEAFF	TGTGCCAGCAGTTTCTCTTTGAGCACTGAAGCTTTCTTT
TRBV24-1	NA	TRBJ2-3	14	NA	CATSGRLATDTQYF	TGTGCCACCAGTGGAAGGTTGGCCACAGATACGCAGTATTTT
TRBV9	TRBD1	TRBJ2-5	16	NA	CASSVDRGGFQETQYF	TGTGCCAGCAGCGTCGACAGGGGGGGTTTTCAAGAGACCCAGTACTTC
TRBV3-1	NA	TRBJ2-1	14	NA	CASSQDLGYNEQFF	TGTGCCAGCAGCCAAGATTTGGGTTACAATGAGCAGTTCTTC
TRBV10-3	TRBD1	TRBJ2-2	15	few	CAISVRGPNTGELFF	TGTGCCATCAGTGTAAGGGGGCCCAACACCGGGGAGCTGTTTTTT
TRBV7-2	TRBD1	TRBJ1-4	15	few	CASRGTGDYNEKLFF	TGTGCCAGCAGGGGCACAGGGGACTATAATGAAAAACTGTTTTTT
TRBV20-1	NA	TRBJ1-4	14	few	CSARVRVGREKLFF	TGCAGTGCTAGAGTGCGGGTGGGTAGAGAAAAACTGTTTTTT
TRBV21-1	NA	TRBJ2-1	14	NA	CASSLRLALNEQFF	TGTGCCAGCAGCCTCCGACTAGCGCTCAATGAGCAGTTCTTC
TRBV5-1	TRBD1	TRBJ2-1	16	NA	CASSLSGTGTYNEQFF	TGCGCCAGCAGCTTATCAGGGACAGGAACCTACAATGAGCAGTTCTTC
TRBV28	TRBD2	TRBJ2-1	15	NA	CASSQSGSSYNEQFF	TGTGCCAGCAGTCAAAGCGGGAGCTCCTACAATGAGCAGTTCTTC
TRBV6-1	NA	TRBJ2-3	13	NA	CASSEGIANTQYF	TGTGCCAGCAGTGAGGGTATCGCAAATACGCAGTATTTT
TRBV9	TRBD1	TRBJ2-2	18	few	CASSAPMGGQGSSGELFF	TGTGCCAGCAGCGCTCCCATGGGGGGACAGGGGAGTTCCGGGGAGCTGTTTTTT
TRBV6-5	TRBD1	TRBJ1-1	14	few	CASVRQGGNTEAFF	TGTGCCAGTGTACGACAGGGAGGCAACACTGAAGCTTTCTTT
TRBV24-1	TRBD2	TRBJ2-1	14	NA	CATSPTSGDLEQFF	TGTGCCACCAGCCCTACTAGCGGGGATCTTGAGCAGTTCTTC
TRBV5-1	NA	TRBJ2-7	13	NA	CASSFGGAYEQYF	TGCGCCAGCAGCTTCGGCGGGGCCTACGAGCAGTACTTC
TRBV7-2	NA	TRBJ2-7	15	NA	CASSSYNTDTYEQYF	TGTGCCAGCAGCTCCTATAATACGGACACCTACGAGCAGTACTTC
TRBV6-6	NA	TRBJ2-5	12	few	CASSSSPRNQYF	TGTGCCAGCAGCTCCTCTCCACGGAACCAGTACTTC
TRBV9	TRBD2	TRBJ2-3	14	few	CASSVGSGGDTQYF	TGTGCCAGCAGCGTAGGTAGCGGGGGAGATACGCAGTATTTT
TRBV11-2	TRBD1	TRBJ1-2	14	NA	CASSTRTGGVGYTF	TGTGCCAGCAGCACCCGGACAGGGGGCGTTGGCTACACCTTC
TRBV13	TRBD2	TRBJ2-3	18	few	CASSSLIAGALSADTQYF	TGTGCCAGCAGCTCCCTCATAGCGGGGGCCCTAAGTGCAGATACGCAGTATTTT
TRBV29-1	TRBD2	TRBJ2-3	14	few	CSVESAGGPDTQYF	TGCAGCGTTGAATCGGCGGGGGGGCCGGATACGCAGTATTTT
TRBV5-4	NA	TRBJ2-1	17	few	CASSPSRARRPYNEQFF	TGTGCCAGCAGCCCCAGTAGGGCTCGGCGGCCCTACAATGAGCAGTTCTTC
TRBV6-5	NA	TRBJ1-5	13	NA	CASTGQGGKPQHF	TGTGCCAGTACAGGACAAGGAGGGAAGCCCCAGCATTTT
TRBV7-2	NA	TRBJ2-5	15	NA	CASSLGGLDQETQYF	TGTGCCAGCAGCTTAGGAGGGCTGGATCAAGAGACCCAGTACTTC
TRBV29-1	NA	TRBJ2-2	15	few	CSVEDQDRPSGELFF	TGCAGCGTTGAAGATCAGGACAGACCCTCCGGGGAGCTGTTTTTT
TRBV5-1	NA	TRBJ2-1	15	NA	CASSLEGPSYNEQFF	TGCGCCAGCAGCTTGGAGGGGCCTTCCTACAATGAGCAGTTCTTC
TRBV4-3	NA	TRBJ2-2	16	NA	CASSREGSQITGELFF	TGCGCCAGCAGCCGGGAAGGGTCACAGATCACCGGGGAGCTGTTTTTT
TRBV9	NA	TRBJ1-3	15	few	CASSATGLTGNTIYF	TGTGCCAGCAGCGCGACAGGATTGACTGGAAACACCATATATTTT
TRBV6-6	TRBD2	TRBJ2-1	15	few	CASSAQAGGPNEQFF	TGTGCCAGCAGTGCGCAGGCGGGGGGGCCAAATGAGCAGTTCTTC
TRBV3-1	NA	TRBJ1-1	15	NA	CASSQVAGVNTEAFF	TGTGCCAGCAGCCAAGTGGCAGGAGTGAACACTGAAGCTTTCTTT
TRBV12-3/TRBV12-4	NA	TRBJ2-2	12	NA	CASSEDAGELFF	TGTGCCAGCAGTGAGGATGCCGGGGAGCTGTTTTTT
TRBV6-5	NA	TRBJ1-4	15	NA	CASSPPQGAGEKLFF	TGTGCCAGCAGTCCACCACAGGGAGCGGGTGAAAAACTGTTTTTT
TRBV5-1	NA	TRBJ2-5	15	NA	CASSAQGNTQETQYF	TGCGCCAGCAGCGCACAGGGAAACACCCAAGAGACCCAGTACTTC